These T cell receptor beta chains were read from a single sample in a study of blood T cells in healthy people across ages. TCRdb reanalysed the 5' RACE reads using MiXCR and keeps one entry per CDR3 protein. The sample records more than 700,000 distinct CDR3 sequences, less than 60% being singletons. Material for sequencing was blood. These receptors were collected from a man older than 75 in good health. CDR3s include the opening cysteine and the closing phenylalanine or tryptophan. The D gene is left open where the match is weak. The size of a clone is reported for some rows only, either as once, few or many, or as a class for expanded clones.

v_call	clone_size	d_call	cdr3_aa
TRBV12-3/TRBV12-4	few	.	CASSVRAGNEQFF
TRBV7-9	.	.	CASSPTRRSSYEQYF
TRBV7-9	.	.	CASSLESNKETQYF
TRBV20-1	.	.	CSASFAASTDTQYF
TRBV29-1	.	.	CSVDWGRGGYTF
TRBV12-3/TRBV12-4	few	.	CASSLKVEQPQHF
TRBV27	.	.	CASSWLTGSSTDTQYF
TRBV5-1	few	.	CASSLRQINSPLHF
TRBV5-1	.	.	CASRTGTDGEKLFF
TRBV20-1	.	TRBD2	CSYSGGDRGQYF
TRBV7-3	.	.	CASSRSSYNEQYF
TRBV4-1	.	.	CASSQDWTVHGYTF
TRBV12-3/TRBV12-4	.	TRBD1	CASSFRAGGIGANVLTF
TRBV13	.	TRBD1	CASSLAGTGMGYTF
TRBV5-1	.	.	CASSLQDINYGYTF
TRBV20-1	.	TRBD1	CSANQETGGLNYGYTF
TRBV20-1	.	TRBD1	CSAIYRTGTNEKLFF
TRBV7-9	.	.	CASSKSLGVSYEQYF
TRBV11-1	few	.	CASSDRGGQAYEQYF
TRBV20-1	.	.	CSVRLLDTQYF
TRBV29-1	.	.	CSVTGTPGSIDTQYF
TRBV5-5	.	.	CASSLSGRGQSYGYTF
TRBV28	few	.	CASSAPGLTYNEQFF
TRBV20-1	few	.	CSARDWGAGANVLTF
TRBV10-3	.	.	CAIIVNRRLSTEAFF
TRBV20-1	.	.	CSAGRGPETQYF
TRBV7-2	.	.	CASSLEGPAVYNEQYF
TRBV6-2/TRBV6-3	.	.	CASSKPGTSTGETQYF
TRBV5-1	few	.	CASSFEGANEQFF
TRBV5-1	.	.	CASSFYTGELFF
TRBV29-1	many	TRBD2	CSVEDASGPEQFF
TRBV4-2	.	TRBD2	CASSQVGTSGLHEQFF
TRBV29-1	few	.	CSVEDGERNEQYF
TRBV12-3/TRBV12-4	.	.	CASSFGPAGTDTQYF
TRBV7-9	few	.	CASSFNGLNPYEQYF
TRBV4-2	.	TRBD2	CASSQDIAGAETQYF
TRBV20-1	many	TRBD1	CSATRQGSGNSPLHF
TRBV20-1	.	.	CSASGSKSEQYF
TRBV11-3	.	.	CASSHQLTGASYNEQFF
TRBV6-6	.	TRBD2	CASSPYLAGSTDTQYF
TRBV15	.	TRBD1	CATSWGTGTDTQYF
TRBV9	.	.	CASSVAAYSYEQYF